This TCR beta chain came from a study of control samples from healthy donors and cancer patients. The germline CDR1 and CDR2 sequences are MNHEY and SMNVEV (reference sequence). V shed 0 bases and J 6 bases; nucleotides not matched to a gene: 11. The CDR3 totals 18 residues. Method: immunoSEQ multiplex PCR; TCRdb's copy keeps in-frame clones and lacks some. The sample comprises around 160,000 clones, approximately 93% of which are singletons, and 5% to 7% rests with the top ten. The sample consisted of blood. The chain links TRBV27 to TRBJ2-2; 9 positions agree with TRBD1. The TCR originated in a man between 18 and 35 years old in good health. The CDR3: CASSLSGTGGSWSGELFF. The CDR3 nucleotides read TGTGCCAGCAGTTTATCGGGTACAGGGGGCAGTTGGTCCGGGGAGCTGTTTTTT.